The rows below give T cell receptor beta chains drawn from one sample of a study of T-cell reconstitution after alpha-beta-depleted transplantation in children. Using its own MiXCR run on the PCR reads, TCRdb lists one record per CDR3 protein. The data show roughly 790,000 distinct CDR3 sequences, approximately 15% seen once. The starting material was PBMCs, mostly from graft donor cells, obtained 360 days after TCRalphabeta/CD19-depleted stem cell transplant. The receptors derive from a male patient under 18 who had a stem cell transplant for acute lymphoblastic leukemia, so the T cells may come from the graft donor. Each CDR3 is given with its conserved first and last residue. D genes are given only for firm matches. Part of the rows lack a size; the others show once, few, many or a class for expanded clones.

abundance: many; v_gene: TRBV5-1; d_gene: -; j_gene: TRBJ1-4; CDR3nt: TGCGCCAGCAGCTCCGGACGGAGAGGTGAAAAACTGTTTTTT; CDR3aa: CASSSGRRGEKLFF
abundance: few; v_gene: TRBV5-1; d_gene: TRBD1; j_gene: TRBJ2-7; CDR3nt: TGCGCCAGCAGCTCGCGGACAGGAGTCGAGCAGTACTTC; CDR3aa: CASSSRTGVEQYF
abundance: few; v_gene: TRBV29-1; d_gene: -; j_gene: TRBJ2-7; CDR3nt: TGCAGCGCTTCAGACGGGTACGAGCAGTACTTC; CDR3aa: CSASDGYEQYF
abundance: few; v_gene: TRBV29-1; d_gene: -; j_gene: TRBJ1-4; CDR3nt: TGCAGCGTTTCCAATCTCAGGGAAAAACTGTTTTTT; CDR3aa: CSVSNLREKLFF
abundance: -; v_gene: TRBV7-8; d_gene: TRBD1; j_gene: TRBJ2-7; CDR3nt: TGTGCCAGCAGCTTAGGGACAGGGTTATACTACGAGCAGTACTTC; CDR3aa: CASSLGTGLYYEQYF
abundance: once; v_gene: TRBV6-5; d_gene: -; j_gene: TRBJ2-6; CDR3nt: TGTGCCAGCAGTTACAGTACAGGGTCTGGGGCCAACGTCCTGACTTTC; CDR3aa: CASSYSTGSGANVLTF
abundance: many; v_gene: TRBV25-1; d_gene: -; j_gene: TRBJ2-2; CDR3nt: TGTGCCAGCAGTTACGGGACGCCGAAAGGGGAGCTGTTTTTT; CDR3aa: CASSYGTPKGELFF
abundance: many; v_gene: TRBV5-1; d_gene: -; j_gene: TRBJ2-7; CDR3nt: TGCGCCAGCAGCTTGTCCGGGTCCTTACCTTACGAGCAGTACTTC; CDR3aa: CASSLSGSLPYEQYF
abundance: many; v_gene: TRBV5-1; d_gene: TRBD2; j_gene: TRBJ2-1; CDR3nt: TGCGCCAGCAGCCCGGGGACTAGCGGGAGGTCCTACAATGAGCAGTTCTTC; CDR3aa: CASSPGTSGRSYNEQFF
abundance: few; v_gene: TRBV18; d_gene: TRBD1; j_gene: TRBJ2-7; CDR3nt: TGTGCCAGCTCACCGTACTCACAGGGGGTCGGTCACGAGCAGTACTTC; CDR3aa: CASSPYSQGVGHEQYF
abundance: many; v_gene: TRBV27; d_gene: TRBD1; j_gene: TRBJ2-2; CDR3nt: TGTGCCAGCAGTCCCTACAGGGGATGGTCCGGGGAGCTGTTTTTT; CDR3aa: CASSPYRGWSGELFF
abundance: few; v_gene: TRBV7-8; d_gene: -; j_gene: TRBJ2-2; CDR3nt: TGTGCCAGCAGCCGTAGACAGAGCACCGGGGAGCTGTTTTTT; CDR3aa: CASSRRQSTGELFF
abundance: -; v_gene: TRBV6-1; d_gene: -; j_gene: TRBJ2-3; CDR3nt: TGTGCCAGCAGTGCCCGGGGGCACACAGATACGCAGTATTTT; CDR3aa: CASSARGHTDTQYF
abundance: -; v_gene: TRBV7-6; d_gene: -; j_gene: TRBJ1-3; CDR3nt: TGTGCCAGCAGTCCCGCGGGGAGCTCTGGAAACACCATATATTTT; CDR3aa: CASSPAGSSGNTIYF
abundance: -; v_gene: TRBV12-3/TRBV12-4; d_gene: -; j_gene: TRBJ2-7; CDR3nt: TGTGCCAGCAGTTTTGGCCGGGAGAACCAGCAGTACTTC; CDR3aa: CASSFGRENQQYF
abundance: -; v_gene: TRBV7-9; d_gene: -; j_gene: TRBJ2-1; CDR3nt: TGTACCATGGGGTCCGGGAGCGCCCCCTACAATGAGCAGTTCTTC; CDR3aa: CTMGSGSAPYNEQFF
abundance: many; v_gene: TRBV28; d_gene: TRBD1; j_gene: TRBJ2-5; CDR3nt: TGTGCCACATCCCCCCCGACAGGGGGCCTGGAGACCCAGTACTTC; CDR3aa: CATSPPTGGLETQYF
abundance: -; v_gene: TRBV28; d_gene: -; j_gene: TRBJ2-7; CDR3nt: TGTGCCAGCACGGGTCCCCACCGGATGATCGAGCAGTACTTC; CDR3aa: CASTGPHRMIEQYF
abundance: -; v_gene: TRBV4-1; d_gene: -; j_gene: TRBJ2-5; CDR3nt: TGCGCCAGCAGCCCGATCCCCCAAGGGCCTAACCAAGAGACCCAGTACTTC; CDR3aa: CASSPIPQGPNQETQYF
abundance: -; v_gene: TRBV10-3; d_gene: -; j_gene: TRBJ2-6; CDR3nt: TGTGCCATCAGTTTGACCGCTGGGGCCAACGTCCTGACTTTC; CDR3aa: CAISLTAGANVLTF
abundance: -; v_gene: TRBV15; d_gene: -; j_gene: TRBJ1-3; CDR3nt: TGTGCCACCAGCAGAGATTTGCCGGTTGGAAACACCATATATTTT; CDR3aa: CATSRDLPVGNTIYF
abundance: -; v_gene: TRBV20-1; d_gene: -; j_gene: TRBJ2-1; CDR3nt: TGCAGTGCGATGACCTATAATGAGCAGTTCTTC; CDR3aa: CSAMTYNEQFF
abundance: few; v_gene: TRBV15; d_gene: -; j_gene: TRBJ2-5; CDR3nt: TGTGCCACTGATTTCGGGGGTCAGACCCAGTACTTC; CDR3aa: CATDFGGQTQYF
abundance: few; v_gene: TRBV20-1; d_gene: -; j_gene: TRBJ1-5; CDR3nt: TGCAGTGCATATCAGGGACCCGCGGATCAGCCCCAGCATTTT; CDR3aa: CSAYQGPADQPQHF
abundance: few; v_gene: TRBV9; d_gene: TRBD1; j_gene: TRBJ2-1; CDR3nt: TGTGCCAGCAGCTTCCGGGGGGGGACAGGGGGCTACAATGAGCAGTTCTTC; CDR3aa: CASSFRGGTGGYNEQFF
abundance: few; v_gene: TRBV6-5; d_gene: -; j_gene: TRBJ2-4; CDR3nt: TGTGCCAGCAGCCAAGGGGCGGGAACCCTAGCCAAAAACATTCAGTACTTC; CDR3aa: CASSQGAGTLAKNIQYF
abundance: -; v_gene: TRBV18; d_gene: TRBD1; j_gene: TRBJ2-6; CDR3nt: TGTGCCAGCATACCACAGGGGGCACCTGGGGCCAACGTCCTGACTTTC; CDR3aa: CASIPQGAPGANVLTF
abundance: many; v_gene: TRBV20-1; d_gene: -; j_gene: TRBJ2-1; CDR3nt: TGCAGTGCTAGAGAAGGGAGCGGATCCTACAATGAGCAGTTCTTC; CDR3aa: CSAREGSGSYNEQFF
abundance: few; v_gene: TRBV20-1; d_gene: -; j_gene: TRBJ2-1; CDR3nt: TGCAGTGCTAGACTGCCCACTGACAATGAGCAGTTCTTC; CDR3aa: CSARLPTDNEQFF
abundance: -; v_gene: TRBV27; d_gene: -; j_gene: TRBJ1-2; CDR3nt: TGTGCCAGCAGTCTTTTATGGGAGCAGGGACTGACAAGCGGCTACACCTTC; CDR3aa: CASSLLWEQGLTSGYTF
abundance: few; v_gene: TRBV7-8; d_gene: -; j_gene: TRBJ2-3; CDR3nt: TGTGCCAGCAGCCAGAGGGGAGCCCCACGCGGAGATACGCAGTATTTT; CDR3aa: CASSQRGAPRGDTQYF
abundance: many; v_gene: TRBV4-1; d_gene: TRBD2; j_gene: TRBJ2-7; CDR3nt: TGCGCCAGCAGCCAAGGACCTAGCGGGAGTTTCGAGGGCTACGAGCAGTACTTC; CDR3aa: CASSQGPSGSFEGYEQYF
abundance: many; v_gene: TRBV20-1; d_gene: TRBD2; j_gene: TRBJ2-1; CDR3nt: TGCAGTGCTAGAGATCCGGCTAGCGGGAGGCCTAGTGAGCAGTTCTTC; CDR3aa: CSARDPASGRPSEQFF
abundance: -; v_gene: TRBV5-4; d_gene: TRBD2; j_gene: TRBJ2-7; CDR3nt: TGTGCCAGCAGCCCCTCTCTTAGCGGGACTCTCGAGCAGTACTTC; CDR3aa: CASSPSLSGTLEQYF
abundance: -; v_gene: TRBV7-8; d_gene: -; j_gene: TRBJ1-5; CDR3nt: TGTGCCAGCAGCTTACCCCCACAGCCCCAGCATTTT; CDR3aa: CASSLPPQPQHF
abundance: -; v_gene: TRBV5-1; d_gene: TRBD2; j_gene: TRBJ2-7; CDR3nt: TGCGCCAGCAGCTTAAAGACTAGCGGGCCGTACGAGCAGTACTTC; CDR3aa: CASSLKTSGPYEQYF
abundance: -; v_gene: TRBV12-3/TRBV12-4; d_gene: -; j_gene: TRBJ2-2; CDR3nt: TGTGCCAGCAGACCTGTCGTGACCGGGGAGCTGTTTTTT; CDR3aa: CASRPVVTGELFF
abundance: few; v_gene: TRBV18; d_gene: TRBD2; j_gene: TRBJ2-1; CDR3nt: TGTGCCAGCTCCCCTCAGAGACTAGCGGGATTCAATGAGCAGTTCTTC; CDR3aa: CASSPQRLAGFNEQFF
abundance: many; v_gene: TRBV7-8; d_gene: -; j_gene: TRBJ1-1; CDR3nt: TGTGCCAGCAGAGACCCCCGAAGGCACGCTGAAGCTTTCTTT; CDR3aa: CASRDPRRHAEAFF
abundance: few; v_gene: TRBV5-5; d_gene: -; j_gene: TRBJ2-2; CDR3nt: TGTGCCAGCAGCTTGGGCCAGGGTTACGCCGGGGAGCTGTTTTTT; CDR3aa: CASSLGQGYAGELFF
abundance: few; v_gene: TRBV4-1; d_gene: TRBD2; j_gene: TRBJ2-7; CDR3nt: TGCGCCAGCAGCCAATTCTTCGGACTAGCGGAGCAGTACTTC; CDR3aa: CASSQFFGLAEQYF
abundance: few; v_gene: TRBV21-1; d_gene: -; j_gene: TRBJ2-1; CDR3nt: TGTGCCAGCAGCAAAGTCGACCAGGAGGATGAGCAGTTCTTC; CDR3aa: CASSKVDQEDEQFF
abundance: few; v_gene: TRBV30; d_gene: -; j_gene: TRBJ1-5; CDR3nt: TGTGCCTGGAGCTATAGGGATCTCCGAGCTCAGCCCCAGCATTTT; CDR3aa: CAWSYRDLRAQPQHF
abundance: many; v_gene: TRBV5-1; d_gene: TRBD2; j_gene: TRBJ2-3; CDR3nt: TGCGCCAGCAGCTTGGATGTGACTAGCGGGAGGGCCCCCGATACGCAGTATTTT; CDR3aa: CASSLDVTSGRAPDTQYF